This TCR beta chain originates from a study of vaccination and CD4 T cells after COVID-19. Study background: In the convalescent cohort, there were six males and four females, two of them Hispanic. Overlapping spike peptides of SARS-CoV-2, HCoV-NL63, HCoV-OC43 and HCoV-229E were used, and cells were stimulated with them.

As to treatment: approximately 9-day PBMC culture with coronavirus spike peptide pools or control peptides (ViraFEST assay). The Oncomine TCR Beta short-read assay sequenced DNA from cultured CD4+ T cells. From CD4+ T cells that had been cultured, genomic DNA was extracted. From the PCR reads, TCRdb called clonotypes with MiXCR, one entry per CDR3 protein. The data show around 10,000 distinct CDR3 sequences, around 58% seen once. CDR3 length: 11 residues. V was shortened by 2 bases and J by 8 bases, with 7 bases between the two germline ends. Germline V gene sequence: CDR1 GTSNPN, CDR2 SVGIG (reference sequence). General study results and limits: Researchers report that a median about 87% of reactive clones in convalescent patients surfaced only post-vaccination.

For this clonotype: Its antigen is unknown.

The receptor was isolated from a human donor who had recovered from COVID-19. Sequenced input: CD4+ T cells from blood, cultured in vitro. This sequence joins TRBV30 and TRBJ2-1, with D unclear. CDR3 region: CAWSRTDEQFF. CDR3 in DNA: TGTGCCTGGAGTCGGACCGATGAGCAGTTCTTC. Full variable domain (outside the CDR3, taken from reference TRBV30 and TRBJ2-1): SQTIHQWPATLVQPVGSPLSLECTVEGTSNPNLYWYRQAAGRGLQLLFYSVGIGQISSEVPQNLSASRPQDRQFILSSKKLLLSDSGFYLCAWSRTDEQFFGPGTRLTVL.